This T cell receptor beta chain was recorded in a study of cytomegalovirus exposure and HLA in healthy donors. V lost 7 bases to trimming and J lost 3 bases, with 15 bases between them. Germline assignment: CDR1 LNHDA and CDR2 SQIVND (reference sequence). The CDR3 sequence is 15 residues long. In regard to this clone: The antigen is undetermined.

Overall study results and limits: Information on immune exposure was restricted to one variable (CMV serostatus).

Amplification used 60 Vbeta primers and 13 Jbeta primers. Assay: immunoSEQ multiplex PCR; the TCRdb copy retains only in-frame clones and omits some. The top ten clones hold around 4.1% of a sample with 130,000 or so clones, around 67% of them seen once. This sequence was found in a man between 18 and 29 years old in good health and CMV-seropositive. Sequenced material: PBMCs. V gene TRBV19 combines with J gene TRBJ1-4; D perhaps matches TRBD1 (5 bases). The CDR3 region has the DNA TGTGCCAGTACGAGTCTACAGGCACCTAATGAAAAACTGTTTTTT. Translating gives CASTSLQAPNEKLFF.